This T cell receptor beta chain was documented in a study of cytomegalovirus exposure and HLA in healthy donors. With 4 bases removed from V and 6 bases from J, the gap between germline ends came to 16 bases. Per the germline V gene, CDR1 is SGHDN and CDR2 is FVKESK. This CDR3 is 14 amino acids long. Broader study findings: The authors later found HLA-associated TCR beta chains more clonally expanded than equally common others.

With respect to this clone: Its cognate antigen is unknown.

The PCR contained 60 Vbeta and 13 Jbeta primers. Profiling relied on immunoSEQ multiplex PCR, and the TCRdb table lists in-frame clones only, not all of them. Of about 180,000 clones in the sample, about four fifths were seen once. Sequences were obtained from PBMCs. This rearrangement joins TRBV14 to TRBJ2-7; weak D call: TRBD2 (6 bases). The clonotype originates from a man aged 35 to 55 in good health and CMV-seronegative. This chain's CDR3 is CASSPLGGWGEQYF. For the CDR3, the DNA is TGTGCCAGCAGCCCTCTGGGGGGATGGGGCGAGCAGTACTTC.